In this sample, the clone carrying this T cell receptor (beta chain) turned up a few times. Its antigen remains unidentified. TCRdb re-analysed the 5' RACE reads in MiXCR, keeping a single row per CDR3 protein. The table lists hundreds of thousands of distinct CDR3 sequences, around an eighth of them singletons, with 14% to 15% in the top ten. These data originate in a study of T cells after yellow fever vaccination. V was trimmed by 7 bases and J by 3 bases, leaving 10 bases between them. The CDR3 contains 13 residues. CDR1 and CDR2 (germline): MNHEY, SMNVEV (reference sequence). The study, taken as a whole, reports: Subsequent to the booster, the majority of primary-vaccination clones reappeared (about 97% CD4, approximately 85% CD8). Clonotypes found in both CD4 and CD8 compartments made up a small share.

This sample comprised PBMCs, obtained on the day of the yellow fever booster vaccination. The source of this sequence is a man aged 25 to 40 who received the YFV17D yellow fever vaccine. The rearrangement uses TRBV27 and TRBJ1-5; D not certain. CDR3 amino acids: CASTESLNQPQHF. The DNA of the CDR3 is TGTGCCAGCACAGAGAGCCTCAATCAGCCCCAGCATTTT.